The sequence of this TCR beta chain was determined in a study of PD-1 blockade in classical Hodgkin lymphoma. Study outcomes and limitations: Baseline TCR diversity was reportedly lower in newly diagnosed patients than healthy donors. Undefined causes, possibly disease activity or prior therapy, underlie the repertoire differences.

Specified time point: newly diagnosed, previously untreated cHL patient sample. With magnetic negative selection, CD4+ T cells were purified from PBMCs that had been thawed. Untreated, newly diagnosed classical Hodgkin lymphoma PBMCs were used for comparison. This table comes from immunoSEQ multiplex PCR, and its TCRdb copy is limited to in-frame clones, with some not included. The profile covers tens of thousands of clones, with approximately 90% appearing a single time and about 0.42% taken by the ten largest. A remark on this clone: Its target is not known.

Germline CDR1 is SGDLS and CDR2 is YYNGEE. The CDR3 has 14 residues. Trimming took 2 bases from V and 4 from J; bases not matched to a gene: 3. The receptor was derived from a human donor with classical Hodgkin lymphoma. The specimen was CD4+ T cells from blood. The chain employs TRBV9 and TRBJ2-7; TRBD1 matches at 10 bases. The CDR3 here is CASSVGTGEYEQYF. The CDR3 bases are TGTGCCAGCAGCGTCGGGACAGGGGAATACGAGCAGTACTTC.